This TCR beta chain comes out of a study of blood T cell repertoires in COVID-19. Looking at the study overall: The United States, Italy and Spain were the sources of the acute and convalescent COVID-19 samples. PBMCs, B-cell-depleted T cells, or T cells provided the cDNA or gDNA that made up the material.

How the authors handled the data: Cell counts per sample came from amplifying reference gene primers. Assay used: immunoSEQ multiplex PCR; TCRdb lists only in-frame clones, some missing. The DNA was the basis for D and trimming; V, J and clone size are from that table. Of tens of thousands of clones listed, 82% are singletons. This CDR3 region has 14 residues. Germline V lookup: CDR1 SGHTS, CDR2 YDEGEE. V shed 5 bases and J 2 bases; nucleotides not matched to a gene: 6. This clonotype was obtained from an older woman with acute or convalescent COVID-19. The sequenced sample was peripheral blood. This chain uses TRBV5-8 with TRBJ1-2; 7 positions match TRBD1. CDR3 nucleotides: TGTGCCAGCAGGCTGACAGGGCCGAACTATGGCTACACCTTC. Protein product: CASRLTGPNYGYTF.